The 27 T cell receptor beta chains given below trace back to one sample, sequenced in a study of shared clonotypes between healthy human individuals. Data came from immunoSEQ multiplex PCR; TCRdb stores just in-frame clones and leaves some out. Of over 2,000,000 clones listed, 93% are singletons. CD45RO negativity and positive selection for CCR7 defined naive CD8 cells, a population that excluded terminally differentiated effector memory CD45RA+ cells. The sample consisted of naive CD8+ T cells from PBMCs. These receptors came from a man between 18 and 29 years old in good health. Some clones in this sample may be carry-over from other donors' samples.

This clone was seen only once. This chain connects TRBV9 to TRBJ2-7; the D gene is possibly TRBD2 (5 bases). V lost 1 base to trimming and J lost 5 bases, with 16 bases between them. Germline V gene data show CDR1 as SGDLS and CDR2 as YYNGEE. The CDR3 has 15 residues. DNA for the CDR3: TGTGCCAGCAGCGTATCACCGGGGAAAGGACACGAGCAGTACTTC. Its translation: CASSVSPGKGHEQYF.

The chain is built from TRBV11-2 and TRBJ2-3; maybe TRBD1 (6 bases). Per the germline V gene, CDR1 is SGHAT and CDR2 is FQNNGV. The CDR3 loop spans 15 amino acids. V lost 3 bases, J lost 6 bases, and 16 bases lay in between. As DNA, the CDR3 is TGTGCCAGCAGCTTCCTCCGGGACAATACCGATACGCAGTATTTT. Translation gives CASSFLRDNTDTQYF.

The V call is TRBV23-1, the J call TRBJ2-7; 7 bases are a match to TRBD1. TRBV23-1 is an ORF, with its function uncertain. The CDR3 covers 12 residues. The V and J ends lost 6 bases and 6 bases, in that order; junction bases with no gene match: 5. CDR3 sequence (DNA): TGCGCCAGCAGGACAGGGCTCTCCGAGCAGTACTTC. It encodes CASRTGLSEQYF.

This clone was seen only a few times. The CDR3 sequence: CASISRTGKAGELFF. Here the CDR3 DNA reads TGTGCCAGCATCTCCCGGACAGGGAAAGCCGGGGAGCTGTTTTTT. This rearrangement joins TRBV28 to TRBJ2-2; 8 nucleotides line up with TRBD1. The V and J ends lost 7 bases and 6 bases, in that order; junction bases with no gene match: 10. Germline lookup yields CDR1 MDHEN and CDR2 SYDVKM. The CDR3 consists of 15 residues.

This rearrangement joins TRBV27 to TRBJ2-1; TRBD2 agrees at 11 bases. This CDR3 comprises 16 residues. Germline CDR1 and CDR2: MNHEY and SMNVEV (reference sequence). V lost 4 bases to trimming and J lost 8 bases; unmatched junction nucleotides: 10. The CDR3 loop is CASSSLLAGVLDEQFF. In DNA form, the CDR3 reads TGTGCCAGCAGTTCCCTACTAGCGGGAGTACTCGATGAGCAGTTCTTC.

The chain joins TRBV30 to TRBJ2-7; D unresolved. CDR3 length equals 14 residues. The V end lost 0 bases, the J end lost 2 bases, and 11 bases lay between the germline ends. Germline V gives CDR1 GTSNPN, CDR2 SVGIG (reference sequence). DNA of the CDR3: TGTGCCTGGAGTGTACGTTCACCTACCTACGAGCAGTACTTC. This translates into CAWSVRSPTYEQYF.

This clone was recorded only once. Other DNA variants within this sample encode the same CDR3. V and J are TRBV19 and TRBJ1-1, with D possibly matching TRBD1 (6 bases). Trimming cost V 3 bases and J 5 bases, with 13 bases left between them. Germline V gene lookup returns CDR1 LNHDA and CDR2 SQIVND (reference sequence). CDR3 size: 14 residues. Here the CDR3 reads CASSIGGGRTEAFF. In DNA form, the CDR3 reads TGTGCCAGTAGTATTGGCGGGGGGCGGACTGAAGCTTTCTTT.

The rearrangement links TRBV23-1 to TRBJ1-5, with D unclear. TRBV23-1 is assigned to the ORF class and has an uncertain function. The CDR3 length is 11 residues. Trimming cost V 10 bases and J 7 bases, with 11 bases left between them. This chain's CDR3 is CATAWRQPQHF. The DNA of the CDR3 is TGCGCCACCGCCTGGAGGCAGCCCCAGCATTTT.

This chain links TRBV13 with TRBJ1-1; D remains unclear. The V and J ends lost 6 bases and 5 bases respectively, with 4 bases between them. CDR3 length: 10 residues. Germline lookup yields CDR1 PRHDT and CDR2 FYEKMQ (reference sequence). The CDR3 sequence is CASRGTEAFF. In DNA, the CDR3 is TGTGCCAGCAGAGGAACTGAAGCTTTCTTT.

The chain has TRBV9 and TRBJ2-3; TRBD2 matches at 8 bases. V lost 0 bases to trimming and J lost 4 bases; unmatched junction nucleotides: 7. CDR3 length: 16 residues. CDR1 and CDR2 (germline): SGDLS, YYNGEE. The CDR3 DNA follows: TGTGCCAGCAGCGTAGAAGAAGCGGGAGCGCCAGATACGCAGTATTTT. Protein product: CASSVEEAGAPDTQYF.

This chain links TRBV5-1 with TRBJ1-1, with D unresolved. Germline V gene lookup returns CDR1 SGHRS and CDR2 YFSETQ. V shed 4 bases and J shed 2 bases, with 21 bases lying between them. The CDR3 extends over 17 amino acids. CDR3 in DNA: TGCGCCAGCAGCCCTGCCACCCCCGGGGAGATCAACACTGAAGCTTTCTTT. Its protein product is CASSPATPGEINTEAFF. The full variable domain, rest sourced from reference TRBV5-1 and TRBJ1-1, is KAGVTQTPRYLIKTRGQQVTLSCSPISGHRSVSWYQQTPGQGLQFLFEYFSETQRNKGNFPGRFSGRQFSNSRSEMNVSTLELGDSALYLCASSPATPGEINTEAFFGQGTRLTVV.

CDR3 loop: CASSQDAVSGNTIYF. The CDR3 DNA sequence: TGTGCCAGCAGCCAAGATGCGGTCTCTGGAAACACCATATATTTT. The rearrangement joins TRBV14 to TRBJ1-3; D is ambiguous. Germline CDR1 is SGHDN and CDR2 is FVKESK. Trimming removed 0 bases at V and 0 bases at J, with 6 bases between. CDR3 length: 15 residues. The complete variable domain, with remaining parts taken from reference TRBV14 and TRBJ1-3, reads EAGVTQFPSHSVIEKGQTVTLRCDPISGHDNLYWYRRVMGKEIKFLLHFVKESKQDESGMPNNRFLAERTGGTYSTLKVQPAELEDSGVYFCASSQDAVSGNTIYFGEGSWLTVV.

This chain uses TRBV28 with TRBJ2-3, with 9 bases lining up with TRBD2. Germline loops: CDR1 MDHEN, CDR2 SYDVKM. V dropped 2 bases and J dropped 2; count of bases not matched to a gene: 11. The CDR3 is 18 amino acids. CDR3 sequence reads: CASSLLDRRLADTDTQYF. In DNA form, the CDR3 reads TGTGCCAGCAGTTTACTCGACCGCCGACTAGCGGACACAGATACGCAGTATTTT.

The rearrangement joins TRBV21-1 to TRBJ2-3; TRBD2 is taken as the D call from the table, unchecked against the DNA. TRBV21-1 is an annotated pseudogene. The CDR3 consists of 16 residues. The CDR3 bases are TGTGCCAGCAGCAAGCACAAAAATCGGGAGTCAGATACGCAGTATTTT. Protein product: CASSKHKNRESDTQYF.

V gene TRBV5-6 combines with J gene TRBJ1-4; TRBD1 matches 7 bases. V trimming: 0 bases; J trimming: 13 bases; junction bases outside the gene matches: 9. Germline V gene sequence: CDR1 SGHDT, CDR2 YYEEEE. The CDR3 is 14 amino acids. CDR3 nucleotide sequence: TGTGCCAGCAGCTTGGTCCAGGGGGGTATTGGACTGTTTTTT. Translating it yields CASSLVQGGIGLFF.

The chain uses TRBV4-2 and TRBJ2-1, with 11 bases fitting TRBD2. V gave up 3 bases and J gave up 6 bases; unmatched junction bases: 7. Per the germline V gene, CDR1 is LGHNA and CDR2 is YNFKEQ. This CDR3 has 16 amino acids. CDR3 region: CASSHAGTSGSNEQFF. The CDR3 DNA reads as TGTGCCAGCAGCCACGCGGGGACTAGCGGAAGCAATGAGCAGTTCTTC.

The chain couples TRBV19 to TRBJ1-2, with D perhaps matching TRBD1 (5 bases). This CDR3 has 16 residues. CDR1 and CDR2 from the germline V gene are LNHDA and SQIVND (reference sequence). Trimming removed 11 bases at V and 2 bases at J, with 24 bases between. In DNA, the CDR3 is TGTGCCTCGGGACTGAGAAAAGTACTACCAAACTATGGCTACACCTTC. Protein sequence: CASGLRKVLPNYGYTF.

The V call is TRBV6-4, the J call TRBJ1-1, with D unresolved. Germline CDR1 reads MRHNA; CDR2 reads SNTAGT. The CDR3 length is 13 residues. V lost 5 bases, J lost 4 bases, and 11 bases lay in between. CDR3 residues: CASSPGGRTEAFF. In nucleotides, the CDR3 is TGTGCCAGCAGTCCGGGAGGACGCACTGAAGCTTTCTTT.

V is TRBV28 and J is TRBJ2-1; no reliable D call. V gave up 5 bases and J gave up 6 bases, with 14 bases separating them. CDR3 length: 14 amino acids. Germline V gene lookup returns CDR1 MDHEN and CDR2 SYDVKM. The CDR3 reads CASSLGPNPNEQFF. In DNA, the CDR3 is TGTGCCAGCAGTCTCGGACCAAACCCCAATGAGCAGTTCTTC.

The rearrangement joins TRBV4-1 to TRBJ2-5, with unresolved D. The germline CDR1 and CDR2 sequences are MGHRA and YSYEKL. The length of the CDR3 is 14 residues. V dropped 4 bases and J dropped 4 bases, with 13 bases sitting between them. The CDR3, as DNA: TGCGCCAGCAGCCCGGTAACCCAAGGAGAGACCCAGTACTTC. It codes for CASSPVTQGETQYF.

The DNA for the CDR3 is TGTGCCAGCAGCCCCCGGGACAGGTTTGGCTACGAGCAGTACTTC. Translating gives CASSPRDRFGYEQYF. The chain uses TRBV7-9 and TRBJ2-7; 8 bases fit TRBD1. CDR3 length: 15 residues. Trimming took 5 bases from V and 3 from J; bases not matched to a gene: 9. The germline CDR1 and CDR2 sequences are SEHNR and FQNEAQ (reference sequence).

This chain connects TRBV6-6 to TRBJ2-3; D call uncertain. Trimming took 7 bases from V and 1 from J, leaving 9 bases between them. This CDR3 comprises 13 residues. Per germline, CDR1 MNHNY and CDR2 SVGAGI (reference sequence). CDR3 residues: CASIHYGTDTQYF. The CDR3 coding sequence is TGTGCCAGCATCCATTATGGCACAGATACGCAGTATTTT.

The V and J genes are TRBV30 and TRBJ2-1; TRBD1 might be the D (5 bases). In germline, CDR1 is GTSNPN, CDR2 SVGIG (reference sequence). The CDR3 is 12 amino acids. The ends were cut back, 3 bases at V and 7 bases at J, with 10 bases in the middle. CDR3 sequence (DNA): TGTGCCTGGAGCCTGACAGTTAATGAGCAGTTCTTC. This codes for CAWSLTVNEQFF.

The genes are TRBV28 and TRBJ1-3; 7 nucleotides line up with TRBD1. CDR1 and CDR2 from the germline V gene are MDHEN and SYDVKM. This CDR3 is 14 amino acids long. V was clipped by 4 bases and J by 7 bases; unmatched bases: 7. The CDR3 protein is CASSYTGTANTIYF. CDR3 nucleotide sequence: TGTGCCAGCAGTTACACCGGGACAGCTAACACCATATATTTT.

This clone appeared once. The V call is TRBV7-9, the J call TRBJ2-3; 8 bases line up with TRBD1. The CDR3 is made up of 16 amino acids. Germline CDR1 and CDR2: SEHNR and FQNEAQ (reference sequence). V shed 5 bases and J 2 bases; nucleotides not matched to a gene: 9. As DNA, the CDR3 is TGTGCCAGCAGCCCACCTTCGGGACAGGTCACAGATACGCAGTATTTT. Translation: CASSPPSGQVTDTQYF.

The rearrangement joins TRBV28 to TRBJ2-7; TRBD2 agrees at 10 bases. V lost 2 bases and J lost 3; bases outside the gene matches: 4. Germline lookup yields CDR1 MDHEN and CDR2 SYDVKM. This CDR3 spans 15 amino acids. The CDR3 DNA follows: TGTGCCAGCAGTTTACAGCGGGAGGGGGGCTACGAGCAGTACTTC. It is translated as CASSLQREGGYEQYF.

The rearrangement uses TRBV6-5 and TRBJ2-3, with 8 nucleotides matching TRBD1. With V trimmed by 7 bases and J by 4 bases, 10 bases remained unmatched. Germline V gives CDR1 MNHEY, CDR2 SVGAGI. The CDR3 has 15 amino acids. The CDR3 DNA reads as TGTGCCAGCACCGCAGGGGGCGGTTGGTCAGATACGCAGTATTTT. The encoded protein is CASTAGGGWSDTQYF.